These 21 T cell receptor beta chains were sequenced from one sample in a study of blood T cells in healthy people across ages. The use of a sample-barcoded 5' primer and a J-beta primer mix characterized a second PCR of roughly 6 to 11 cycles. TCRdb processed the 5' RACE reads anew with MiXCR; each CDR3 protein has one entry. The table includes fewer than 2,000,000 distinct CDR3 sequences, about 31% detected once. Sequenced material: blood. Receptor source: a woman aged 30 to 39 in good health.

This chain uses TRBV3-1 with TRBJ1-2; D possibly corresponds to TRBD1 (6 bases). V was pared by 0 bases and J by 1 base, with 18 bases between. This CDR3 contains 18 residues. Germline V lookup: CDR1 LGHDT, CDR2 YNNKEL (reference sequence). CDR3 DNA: TGTGCCAGCAGCCAAGATCGGGGGCAGGACGCTTATAACTATGGCTACACCTTC. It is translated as CASSQDRGQDAYNYGYTF.

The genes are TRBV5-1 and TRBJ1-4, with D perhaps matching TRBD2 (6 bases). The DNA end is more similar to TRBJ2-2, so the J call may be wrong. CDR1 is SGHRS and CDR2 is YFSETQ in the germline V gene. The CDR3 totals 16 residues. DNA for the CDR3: TGCGCCAGCAGCTTGGGCTCGGGAGTAGGCACCGGGGAGCTGTTTTTT. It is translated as CASSLGSGVGTGELFF.

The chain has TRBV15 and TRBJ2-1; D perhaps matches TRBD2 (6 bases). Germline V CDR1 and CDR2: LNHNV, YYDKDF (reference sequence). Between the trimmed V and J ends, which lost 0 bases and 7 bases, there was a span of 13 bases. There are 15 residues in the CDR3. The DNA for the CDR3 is TGTGCCACCAGCAGAGATAGGCCCGGGGGAAATGAGCAGTTCTTC. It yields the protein CATSRDRPGGNEQFF.

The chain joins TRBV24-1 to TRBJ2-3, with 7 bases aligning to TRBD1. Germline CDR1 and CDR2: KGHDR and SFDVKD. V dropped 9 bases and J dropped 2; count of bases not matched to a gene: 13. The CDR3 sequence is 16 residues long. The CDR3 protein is CATARGEGQNTDTQYF. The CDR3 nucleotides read TGTGCCACCGCTCGGGGAGAGGGACAGAACACAGATACGCAGTATTTT.

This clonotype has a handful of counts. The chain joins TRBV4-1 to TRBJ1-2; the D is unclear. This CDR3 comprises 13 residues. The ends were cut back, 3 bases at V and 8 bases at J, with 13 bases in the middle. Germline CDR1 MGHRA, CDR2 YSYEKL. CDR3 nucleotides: TGCGCCAGCAGCCACAGCCGTTCGGAGGGCTACACCTTC. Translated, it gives CASSHSRSEGYTF.

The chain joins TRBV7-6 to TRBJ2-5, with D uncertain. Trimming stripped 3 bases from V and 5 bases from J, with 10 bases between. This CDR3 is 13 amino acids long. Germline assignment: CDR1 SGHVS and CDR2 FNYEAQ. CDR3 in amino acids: CASSFRELETQYF. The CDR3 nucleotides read TGTGCCAGCAGCTTCCGAGAACTGGAGACCCAGTACTTC. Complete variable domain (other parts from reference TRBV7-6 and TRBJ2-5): GAGVSQSPRYKVTKRGQDVALRCDPISGHVSLYWYRQALGQGPEFLTYFNYEAQQDKSGLPNDRFSAERPEGSISTLTIQRTEQRDSAMYRCASSFRELETQYFGPGTRLLVL.

DNA for the CDR3: TGTGCCAGCGCAAGAGAGGGGCCTGGGGGCGAGCAGTACTTC. This codes for CASAREGPGGEQYF. V is TRBV9 and J is TRBJ2-5; perhaps D is TRBD1 or TRBD2 (5 bases each). Near its end, the DNA agrees better with TRBJ2-7, so the J call may be wrong. CDR3 size: 14 residues. Germline V gene data show CDR1 as SGDLS and CDR2 as YYNGEE.

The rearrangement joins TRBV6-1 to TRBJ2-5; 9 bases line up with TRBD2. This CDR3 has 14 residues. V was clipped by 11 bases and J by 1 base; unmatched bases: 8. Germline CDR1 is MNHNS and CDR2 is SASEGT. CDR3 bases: TGTGCCGGGAGGACTAGCGTTATCCAAGAGACCCAGTACTTC. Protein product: CAGRTSVIQETQYF.

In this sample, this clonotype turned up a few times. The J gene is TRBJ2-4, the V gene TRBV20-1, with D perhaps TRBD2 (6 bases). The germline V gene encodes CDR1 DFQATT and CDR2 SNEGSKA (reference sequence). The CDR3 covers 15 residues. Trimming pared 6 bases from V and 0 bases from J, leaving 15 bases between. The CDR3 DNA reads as TGCAGTGCGCCAAGCGGGCCGCTAGCCAAAAACATTCAGTACTTC. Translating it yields CSAPSGPLAKNIQYF.

In DNA form, the CDR3 reads TGCAGTGCTAGATGGGGTTTAGAGCAGTACTTC. Protein: CSARWGLEQYF. This chain links TRBV20-1 with TRBJ2-7; D gene uncertain. CDR3 length: 11 amino acids. The germline CDR1 and CDR2 sequences are DFQATT and SNEGSKA (reference sequence). Trimming removed 2 bases from V and 7 bases from J, with 9 bases in between.

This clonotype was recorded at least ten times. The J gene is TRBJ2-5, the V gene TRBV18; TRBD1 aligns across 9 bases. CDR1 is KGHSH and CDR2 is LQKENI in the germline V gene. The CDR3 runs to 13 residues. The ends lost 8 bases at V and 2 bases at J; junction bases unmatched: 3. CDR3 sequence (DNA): TGTGCCAGCAGTGGACAGGGGCAAGAGACCCAGTACTTC. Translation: CASSGQGQETQYF.

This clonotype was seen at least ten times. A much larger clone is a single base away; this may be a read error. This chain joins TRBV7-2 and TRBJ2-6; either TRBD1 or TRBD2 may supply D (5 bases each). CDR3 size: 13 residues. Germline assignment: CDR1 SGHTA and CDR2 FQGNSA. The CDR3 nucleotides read TGTGCCAGCAGCTTCTCCGGGGCCAACGTCCGGACTTTC. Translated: CASSFSGANVRTF.

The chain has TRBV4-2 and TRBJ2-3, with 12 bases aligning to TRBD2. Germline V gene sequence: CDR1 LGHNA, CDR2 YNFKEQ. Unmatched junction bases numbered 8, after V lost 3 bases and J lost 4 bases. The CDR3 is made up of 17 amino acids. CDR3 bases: TGTGCCAGCAGCCAGCGGACTAGCGGGACTGTCGCAGATACGCAGTATTTT. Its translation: CASSQRTSGTVADTQYF.

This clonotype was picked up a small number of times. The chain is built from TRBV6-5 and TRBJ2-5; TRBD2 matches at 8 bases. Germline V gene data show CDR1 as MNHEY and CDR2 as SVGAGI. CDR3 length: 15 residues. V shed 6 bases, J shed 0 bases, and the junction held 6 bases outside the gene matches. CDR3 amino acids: CASRLQRGYQETQYF. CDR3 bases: TGTGCCAGCAGACTCCAGCGGGGGTACCAAGAGACCCAGTACTTC.

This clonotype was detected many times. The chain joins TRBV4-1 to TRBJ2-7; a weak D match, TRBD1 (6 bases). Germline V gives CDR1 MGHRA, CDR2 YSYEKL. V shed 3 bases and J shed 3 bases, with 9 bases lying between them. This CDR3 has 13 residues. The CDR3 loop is CASSHQGGYEQYF. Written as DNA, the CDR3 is TGCGCCAGCAGCCACCAAGGGGGCTACGAGCAGTACTTC.

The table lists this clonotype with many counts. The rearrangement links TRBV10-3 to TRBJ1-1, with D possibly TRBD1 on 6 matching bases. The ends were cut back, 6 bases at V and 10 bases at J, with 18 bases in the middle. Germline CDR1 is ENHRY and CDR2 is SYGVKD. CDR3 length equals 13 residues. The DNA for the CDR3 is TGTGCCATCAGGGGGGACATGGCCGAGACAGCTTTCTTT. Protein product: CAIRGDMAETAFF.

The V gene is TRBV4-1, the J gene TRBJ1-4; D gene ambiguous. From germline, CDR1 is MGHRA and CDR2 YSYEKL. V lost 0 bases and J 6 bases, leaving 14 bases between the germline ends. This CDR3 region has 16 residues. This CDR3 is CASSQDSKGAYEKLFF. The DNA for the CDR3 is TGCGCCAGCAGCCAAGATTCGAAGGGTGCGTATGAAAAACTGTTTTTT.

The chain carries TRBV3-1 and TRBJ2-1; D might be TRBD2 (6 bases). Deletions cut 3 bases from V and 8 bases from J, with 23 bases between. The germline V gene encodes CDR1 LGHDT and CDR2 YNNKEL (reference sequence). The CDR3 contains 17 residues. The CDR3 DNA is TGTGCCAGCAGCCAGTTACTAGCAGGAGGGCCGTCATATGAGCAGTTCTTC. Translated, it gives CASSQLLAGGPSYEQFF.

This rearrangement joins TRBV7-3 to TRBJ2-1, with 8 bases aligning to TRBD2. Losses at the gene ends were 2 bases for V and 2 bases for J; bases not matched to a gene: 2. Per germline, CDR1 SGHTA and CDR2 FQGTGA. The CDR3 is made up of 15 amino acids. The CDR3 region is CASSLWRGAYNEQFF. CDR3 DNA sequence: TGTGCCAGCAGCTTATGGCGGGGGGCCTACAATGAGCAGTTCTTC.

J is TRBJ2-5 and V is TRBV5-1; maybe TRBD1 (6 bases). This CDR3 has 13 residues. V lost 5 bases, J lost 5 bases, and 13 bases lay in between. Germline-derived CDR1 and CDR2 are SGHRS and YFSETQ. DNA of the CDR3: TGCGCCAGCAGGTGGGACATGGGGGAGACCCAGTACTTC. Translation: CASRWDMGETQYF.

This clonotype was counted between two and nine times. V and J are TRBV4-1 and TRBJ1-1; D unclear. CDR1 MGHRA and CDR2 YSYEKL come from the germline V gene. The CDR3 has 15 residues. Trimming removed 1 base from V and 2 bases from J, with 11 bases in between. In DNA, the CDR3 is TGCGCCAGCAGCCAAGTCCTACTCGATAACACTGAAGCTTTCTTT. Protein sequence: CASSQVLLDNTEAFF.